The rows below give T cell receptor beta chains drawn from one sample of a study of shared clonotypes between healthy human individuals. Produced via immunoSEQ multiplex PCR; TCRdb's table is partial and in-frame only. The table lists roughly 2,000,000 clones, around 95% of them singletons. The sequenced sample was naive CD8+ T cells from PBMCs. The receptor set was obtained from a young man in good health. Some clones in this sample may be carry-over from other donors' samples. Both conserved end residues are part of each CDR3. The D gene is left open where the match is weak. Clone size is given for some rows only: seen once, a few or many times, or a class if the clone is expanded.

DNA,CDR3,J,size,D,V
TGTGCCAGCAGTGATCTTGGGGGATTCGACACTGAAGCTTTCTTT,CASSDLGGFDTEAFF,TRBJ1-1,.,.,TRBV25-1
TGTGCCAGCAGACTCCTACGGTGGAGTTACGAGCAGTACTTC,CASRLLRWSYEQYF,TRBJ2-7,few,.,TRBV6-1
TGTGCCAGTAGTTTTCCTCGGGATGGCGCCGGCGGTAATGAAAAACTGTTTTTT,CASSFPRDGAGGNEKLFF,TRBJ1-4,.,.,TRBV19
TGTGCCAGCAGTCCGAGGGGTGGGACTGAAGCTTTCTTT,CASSPRGGTEAFF,TRBJ1-1,.,.,TRBV27
TGTGCCAGCAGTACCCGGGGCTCTGGAAACACCATATATTTT,CASSTRGSGNTIYF,TRBJ1-3,.,.,TRBV6-1
TGCAGCCCAGGGACAGAGGGGCCAGATACGCAGTATTTT,CSPGTEGPDTQYF,TRBJ2-3,.,TRBD1,TRBV29-1
TGTGCCAGCAGCTTAAAAGGCGAGCAGTACTTC,CASSLKGEQYF,TRBJ2-7,.,.,TRBV11-2
TGTGCCATCAGTCCACCACTAGCGGGATTGGATGAGCAGTACTTC,CAISPPLAGLDEQYF,TRBJ2-7,.,TRBD2,TRBV10-3
TGCGCCAGCAGCCAAGTTCAGCAAAGCTCCTACGAGCAGTACTTC,CASSQVQQSSYEQYF,TRBJ2-7,.,.,TRBV4-3
TGCAGCGTCGACGGGACTAGCGGGAGAGGAGATACGCAGTATTTT,CSVDGTSGRGDTQYF,TRBJ2-3,.,TRBD2,TRBV29-1
TGCGCCAGCAGCCAAGAGGAGGGTCGCGAGCAGTACTTC,CASSQEEGREQYF,TRBJ2-7,.,.,TRBV4-1
TGTGCCAGCAGTTGGCGCGGGCGCGGGGAGCCCCAGCATTTT,CASSWRGRGEPQHF,TRBJ1-5,.,.,TRBV27
TGTGCCAGCAGCCGGACTAGCCGAGACACCGGGGAGCTGTTTTTT,CASSRTSRDTGELFF,TRBJ2-2,.,TRBD2,TRBV7-7
TGTGCCAGCAGCTTAGACGGGACAGCCCTCGGAGTCGAGCAGTACTTC,CASSLDGTALGVEQYF,TRBJ2-7,.,TRBD1,TRBV7-9
TGTGCCAGCACATTAACTCCCAGGACAGAGACCCCGGCCGGGGAGCTGTTTTTT,CASTLTPRTETPAGELFF,TRBJ2-2,once,.,TRBV28
TGTGCCAGCAGCTCCTACAGGGGGCTTCAAGAGACCCAGTACTTC,CASSSYRGLQETQYF,TRBJ2-5,.,TRBD1,TRBV5-4
TGCGCCAGCAGCTTGGCGGACAGGGGGCTCTACGAGCAGTACTTC,CASSLADRGLYEQYF,TRBJ2-7,.,TRBD1,TRBV5-1
TGTGCCAGCAGTCCGGATACAGGGGGACGGGGCGAGCAGTACTTC,CASSPDTGGRGEQYF,TRBJ2-7,.,TRBD1,TRBV27
TGTGCCAGCAGCCCCCCTCGACTTACCTACAATGAGCAGTTCTTC,CASSPPRLTYNEQFF,TRBJ2-1,.,.,TRBV7-9
TGTGCCAGTAGTACGTTAGCGGGAGGATACAATGAGCAGTTCTTC,CASSTLAGGYNEQFF,TRBJ2-1,.,TRBD2,TRBV19
TGTGCCAGCAGCGTAGTCCCGAATGAACCCCTCCACTTT,CASSVVPNEPLHF,TRBJ1-6,.,.,TRBV9
TGTGCCAGCTCCCCACTAGCGGGATCGTCGGGGGAGCTGTTTTTT,CASSPLAGSSGELFF,TRBJ2-2,.,TRBD2,TRBV9
TGTGCCAGCAGTTTAGGGCAGTACACTGAAGCTTTCTTT,CASSLGQYTEAFF,TRBJ1-1,.,.,TRBV27
TGCAGCGTTGAACACAGGGGCCGTGGGAGATCCTACGAGCAGTACTTC,CSVEHRGRGRSYEQYF,TRBJ2-7,.,TRBD1,TRBV29-1
TGTGCCAGCAGTTACGGGGAGGGGAACACTGAAGCTTTCTTT,CASSYGEGNTEAFF,TRBJ1-1,.,.,TRBV6-5
TGTGCCAGCAGTCCCCCAGGACTCGTTTCCCGGGGATGGGCCAACGTCCTGACTTTC,CASSPPGLVSRGWANVLTF,TRBJ2-6,.,.,TRBV28
TGTGCCAGCAGTGAAGCTAGGCGTTACGAGCAGTACTTC,CASSEARRYEQYF,TRBJ2-7,.,.,TRBV2
TGTGCCAGCAGCTTAGCCGGACAGGGGAGTTATGGCTACACCTTC,CASSLAGQGSYGYTF,TRBJ1-2,.,TRBD1,TRBV7-9
TGTGCCAGCAGCTTAGGAGGTGGAGGCGATGAAGCTTTCTTT,CASSLGGGGDEAFF,TRBJ1-1,.,.,TRBV7-8
TGTGCCAGCAGCTTTGGGGGGTACAATGAGCAGTTCTTC,CASSFGGYNEQFF,TRBJ2-1,once,.,TRBV7-9
TGTGCCAGCAGACCGGGACATTTCGCCGAGCAGTACTTC,CASRPGHFAEQYF,TRBJ2-7,.,.,TRBV14
TGTGCCTGCGTGCAGGGCTACGAGCAGTACTTC,CACVQGYEQYF,TRBJ2-7,.,.,TRBV30
TGTGCCAGTAACTCGGGACTAGCGGTAACCTACAATGAGCAGTTCTTC,CASNSGLAVTYNEQFF,TRBJ2-1,.,TRBD2,TRBV19
TGTGCCAGCAGTTTAGGGGTCTACTCGGCCGAGCAGTACTTC,CASSLGVYSAEQYF,TRBJ2-7,.,.,TRBV28
TGTGCCAGCAGCTTAGAGGGGGGACCGGGACGGCCATACAATGAGCAGTTCTTC,CASSLEGGPGRPYNEQFF,TRBJ2-1,.,.,TRBV11-2
TGTGCCATCAGTGAGAAGGGGACAGGGTCTCATGGCTACACCTTC,CAISEKGTGSHGYTF,TRBJ1-2,.,TRBD1,TRBV10-3
TGTGCCAGCAGCTCCCGGGACGGAGCCTACGAGCAGTACTTC,CASSSRDGAYEQYF,TRBJ2-7,.,.,TRBV7-8
TGTGCCAGCAGCTTAGCTTGGCGGGAGGTCTCCTACGAGCAGTACTTC,CASSLAWREVSYEQYF,TRBJ2-7,.,TRBD2,TRBV7-9
TGTGCCAGCAGCCAAGACCCGCGGGAAGCTGTTAATGAGCAGTTCTTC,CASSQDPREAVNEQFF,TRBJ2-1,.,.,TRBV14
TGTGCCAGCAGCTCAAGGGGTCACCCAGGACGGTCACCCCTCCACTTT,CASSSRGHPGRSPLHF,TRBJ1-6,.,.,TRBV7-9
TGTGCCATCGGCCGTACAGCGGGAGGGTACGAGCAGTACTTC,CAIGRTAGGYEQYF,TRBJ2-7,.,TRBD2,TRBV10-3
TGTGCCAGCAGCTTCCTCCATGACGAGCAGTTCTTC,CASSFLHDEQFF,TRBJ2-1,.,.,TRBV7-9
TGTGCCAGTAGTCTTCAGCCGGGACAGGGGAATGAGCAGTTCTTC,CASSLQPGQGNEQFF,TRBJ2-1,.,TRBD1,TRBV19
TGCGCCAGCAGCGACAGGTTGTCAGATACGCAGTATTTT,CASSDRLSDTQYF,TRBJ2-3,.,.,TRBV10-2
TGTGCCAGCCCGGGGGGACGGCCCGGGGAGCTGTTTTTT,CASPGGRPGELFF,TRBJ2-2,.,TRBD2,TRBV13